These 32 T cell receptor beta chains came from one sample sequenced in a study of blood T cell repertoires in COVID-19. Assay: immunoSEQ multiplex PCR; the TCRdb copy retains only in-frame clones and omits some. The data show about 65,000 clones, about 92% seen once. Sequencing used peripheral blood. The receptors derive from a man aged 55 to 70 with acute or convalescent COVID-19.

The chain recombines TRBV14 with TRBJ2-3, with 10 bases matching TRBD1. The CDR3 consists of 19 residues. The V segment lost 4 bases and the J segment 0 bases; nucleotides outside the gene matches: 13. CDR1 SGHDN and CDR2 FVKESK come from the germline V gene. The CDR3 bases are TGTGCCAGCAGCCCCCGGGACAGGGGAGTACTGACTAGCACAGATACGCAGTATTTT. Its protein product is CASSPRDRGVLTSTDTQYF.

In nucleotides, the CDR3 is TGTGCCAGCAGCCCGCGGGGGGGGTCCGGAAACACCATATATTTT. Translation: CASSPRGGSGNTIYF. The V call is TRBV7-9, the J call TRBJ1-3, with D tentatively TRBD1 (5 bases). Germline loops: CDR1 SEHNR, CDR2 FQNEAQ (reference sequence). V was shortened by 5 bases and J by 4 bases, with 15 bases between the two germline ends. The CDR3 runs to 15 residues.

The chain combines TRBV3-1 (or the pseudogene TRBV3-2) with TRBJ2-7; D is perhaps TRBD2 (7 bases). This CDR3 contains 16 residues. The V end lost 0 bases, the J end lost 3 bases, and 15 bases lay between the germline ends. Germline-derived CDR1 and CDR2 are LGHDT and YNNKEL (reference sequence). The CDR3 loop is CASSQDPRGAGYEQYF. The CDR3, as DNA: TGTGCCAGCAGCCAAGATCCACGGGGGGCGGGCTACGAGCAGTACTTC.

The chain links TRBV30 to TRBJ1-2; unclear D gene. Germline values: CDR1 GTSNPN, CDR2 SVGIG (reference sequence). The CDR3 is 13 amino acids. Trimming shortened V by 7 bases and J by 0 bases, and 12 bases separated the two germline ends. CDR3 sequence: CASRASANYGYTF. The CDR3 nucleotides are TGTGCCTCGAGGGCCTCAGCTAACTATGGCTACACCTTC.

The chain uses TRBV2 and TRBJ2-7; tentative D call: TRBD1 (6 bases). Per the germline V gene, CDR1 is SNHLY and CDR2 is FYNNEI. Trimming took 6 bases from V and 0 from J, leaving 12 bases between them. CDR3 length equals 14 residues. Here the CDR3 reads CASRRDTGSYEQYF. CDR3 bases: TGTGCCAGCAGGAGGGACACTGGCTCCTACGAGCAGTACTTC.

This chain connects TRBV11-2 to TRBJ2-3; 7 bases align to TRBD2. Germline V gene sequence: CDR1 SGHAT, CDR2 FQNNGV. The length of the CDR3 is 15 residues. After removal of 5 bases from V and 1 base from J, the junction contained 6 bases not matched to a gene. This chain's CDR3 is CASSRGRVGTDTQYF. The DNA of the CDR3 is TGTGCCAGCAGCCGGGGGAGGGTTGGCACAGATACGCAGTATTTT. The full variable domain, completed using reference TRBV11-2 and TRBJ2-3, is EAGVAQSPRYKIIEKRQSVAFWCNPISGHATLYWYQQILGQGPKLLIQFQNNGVVDDSQLPKDRFSAERLKGVDSTLKIQPAKLEDSAVYLCASSRGRVGTDTQYFGPGTRLTVL.

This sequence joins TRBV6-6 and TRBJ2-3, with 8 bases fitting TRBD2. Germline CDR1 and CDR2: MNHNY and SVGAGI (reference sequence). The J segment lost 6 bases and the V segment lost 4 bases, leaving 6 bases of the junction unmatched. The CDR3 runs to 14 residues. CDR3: CASSLAGLGDTQYF. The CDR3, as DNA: TGTGCCAGCAGTTTAGCGGGGCTGGGGGATACGCAGTATTTT.

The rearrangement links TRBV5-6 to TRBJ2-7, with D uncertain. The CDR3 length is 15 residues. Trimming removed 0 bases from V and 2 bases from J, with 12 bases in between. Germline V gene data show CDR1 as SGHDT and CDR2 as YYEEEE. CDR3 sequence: CASSLAELSAYEQYF. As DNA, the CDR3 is TGTGCCAGCAGCTTGGCCGAACTTTCGGCCTACGAGCAGTACTTC.

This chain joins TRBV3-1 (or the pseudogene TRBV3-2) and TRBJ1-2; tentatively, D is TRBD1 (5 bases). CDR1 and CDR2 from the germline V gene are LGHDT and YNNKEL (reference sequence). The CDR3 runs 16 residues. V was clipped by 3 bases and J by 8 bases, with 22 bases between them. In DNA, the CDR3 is TGTGCCAGCAGCCAGGAACTACAGGACCCCGCGGAAGGCTACACCTTC. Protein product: CASSQELQDPAEGYTF.

The CDR3 sequence: CAWSVAGGTEAFF. CDR3 in DNA: TGTGCCTGGAGTGTGGCAGGGGGCACTGAAGCTTTCTTT. The chain uses TRBV30 and TRBJ1-1, with 7 bases lining up with TRBD1. Germline V gene sequence: CDR1 GTSNPN, CDR2 SVGIG (reference sequence). J lost 4 bases, V lost 0 bases, and 2 bases had no gene match. This CDR3 has 13 amino acids.

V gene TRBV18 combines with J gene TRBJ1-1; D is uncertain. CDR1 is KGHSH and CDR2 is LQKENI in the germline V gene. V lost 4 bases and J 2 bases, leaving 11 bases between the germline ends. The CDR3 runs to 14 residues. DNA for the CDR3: TGTGCCAGCTCACGGCAGGTGGTTAACACTGAAGCTTTCTTT. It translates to CASSRQVVNTEAFF.

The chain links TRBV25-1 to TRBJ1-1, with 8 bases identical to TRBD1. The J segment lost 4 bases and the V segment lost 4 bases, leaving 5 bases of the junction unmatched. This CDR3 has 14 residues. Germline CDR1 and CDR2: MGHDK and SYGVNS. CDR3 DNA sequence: TGTGCCAGCAGTGGAGCAGGGGGCCTCACTGAAGCTTTCTTT. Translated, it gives CASSGAGGLTEAFF.

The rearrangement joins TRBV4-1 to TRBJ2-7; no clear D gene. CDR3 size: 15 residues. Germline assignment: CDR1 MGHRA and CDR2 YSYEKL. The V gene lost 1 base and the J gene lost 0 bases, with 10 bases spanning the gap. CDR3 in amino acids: CASSQGVQSSYEQYF. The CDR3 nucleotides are TGCGCCAGCAGCCAAGGAGTTCAAAGCTCCTACGAGCAGTACTTC.

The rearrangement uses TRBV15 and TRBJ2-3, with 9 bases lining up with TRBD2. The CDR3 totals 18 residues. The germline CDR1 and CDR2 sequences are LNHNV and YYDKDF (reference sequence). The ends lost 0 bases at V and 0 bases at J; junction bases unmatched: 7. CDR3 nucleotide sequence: TGTGCCACCAGCAGAGATAAGAGACTAGCGGCGAGCACAGATACGCAGTATTTT. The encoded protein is CATSRDKRLAASTDTQYF.

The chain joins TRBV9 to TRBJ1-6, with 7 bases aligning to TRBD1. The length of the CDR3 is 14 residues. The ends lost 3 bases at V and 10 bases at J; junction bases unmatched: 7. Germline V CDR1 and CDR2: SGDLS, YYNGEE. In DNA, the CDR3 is TGTGCCAGCAGCGACAGGGGCAGGGGATCACCCCTCCACTTT. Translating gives CASSDRGRGSPLHF.

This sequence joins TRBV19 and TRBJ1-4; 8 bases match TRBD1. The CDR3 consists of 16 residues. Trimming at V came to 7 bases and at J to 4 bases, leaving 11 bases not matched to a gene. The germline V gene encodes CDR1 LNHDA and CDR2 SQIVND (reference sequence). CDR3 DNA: TGTGCCAGTACCCGTTTTCAGGGGGCGGTTAATGAAAAACTGTTTTTT. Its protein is CASTRFQGAVNEKLFF.

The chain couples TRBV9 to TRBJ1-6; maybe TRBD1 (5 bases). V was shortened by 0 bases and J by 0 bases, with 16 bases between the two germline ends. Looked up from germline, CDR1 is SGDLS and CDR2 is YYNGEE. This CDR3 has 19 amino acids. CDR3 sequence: CASSVDQGGASSYNSPLHF. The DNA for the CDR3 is TGTGCCAGCAGCGTAGACCAGGGTGGGGCGAGCTCCTATAATTCACCCCTCCACTTT.

The chain's CDR3 is CASSFPGRSYEQYF. The CDR3 nucleotides are TGTGCCAGCAGCTTTCCAGGCAGATCCTACGAGCAGTACTTC. V is TRBV11-2 and J is TRBJ2-7; D unresolved. The V and J ends lost 3 bases and 1 base respectively, with 10 bases between them. This CDR3 region has 14 residues. Germline V gene sequence: CDR1 SGHAT, CDR2 FQNNGV.

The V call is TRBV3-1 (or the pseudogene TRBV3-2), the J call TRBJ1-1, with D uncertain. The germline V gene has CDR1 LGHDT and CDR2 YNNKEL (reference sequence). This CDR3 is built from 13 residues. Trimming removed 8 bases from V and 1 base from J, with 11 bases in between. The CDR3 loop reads CASRLTGNTEAFF. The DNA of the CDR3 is TGTGCCAGCCGCTTGACGGGGAACACTGAAGCTTTCTTT.

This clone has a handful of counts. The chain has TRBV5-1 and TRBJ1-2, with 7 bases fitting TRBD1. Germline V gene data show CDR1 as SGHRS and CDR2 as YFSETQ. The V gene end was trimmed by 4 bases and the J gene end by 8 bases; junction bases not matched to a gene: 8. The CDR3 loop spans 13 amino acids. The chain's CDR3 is CASSPEGQSGYTF. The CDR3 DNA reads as TGCGCCAGCAGCCCCGAGGGACAGAGCGGCTACACCTTC.

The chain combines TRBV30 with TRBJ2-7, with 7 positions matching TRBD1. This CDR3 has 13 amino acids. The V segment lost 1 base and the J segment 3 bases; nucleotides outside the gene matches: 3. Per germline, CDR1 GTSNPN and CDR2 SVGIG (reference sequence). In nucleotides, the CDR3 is TGTGCCTGGAGTGGACAGGGTTTCTACGAGCAGTACTTC. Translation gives CAWSGQGFYEQYF.

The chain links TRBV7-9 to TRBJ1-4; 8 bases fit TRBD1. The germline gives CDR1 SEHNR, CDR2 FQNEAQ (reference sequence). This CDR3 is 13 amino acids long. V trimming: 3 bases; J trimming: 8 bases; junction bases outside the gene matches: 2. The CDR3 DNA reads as TGTGCCAGCAGCTTTAGGGACAGGGAAAAACTGTTTTTT. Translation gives CASSFRDREKLFF.

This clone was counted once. This CDR3 is CASSVQGLNTEAFF. CDR3 coding DNA: TGTGCCAGCAGTGTCCAGGGTTTGAACACTGAAGCTTTCTTT. The chain couples TRBV27 to TRBJ1-1; a weak D match, TRBD1 (5 bases). The CDR3 sequence is 14 residues long. CDR1 and CDR2 (germline): MNHEY, SMNVEV (reference sequence). V lost 5 bases and J 0 bases, leaving 10 bases between the germline ends.

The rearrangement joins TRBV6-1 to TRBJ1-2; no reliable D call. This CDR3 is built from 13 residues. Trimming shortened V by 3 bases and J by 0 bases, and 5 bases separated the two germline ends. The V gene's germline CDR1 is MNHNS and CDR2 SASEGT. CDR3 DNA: TGTGCCAGCAGTGAGGCGGCTAACTATGGCTACACCTTC. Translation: CASSEAANYGYTF.

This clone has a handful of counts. The CDR3 spells CASSEVEGGEAFF. For the CDR3, the DNA is TGTGCCAGCAGTGAAGTTGAAGGGGGTGAAGCTTTCTTT. The chain uses TRBV6-1 and TRBJ1-1, with D tentatively TRBD1 (6 bases). This CDR3 contains 13 residues. The germline V and J ends were trimmed by 1 base and 7 bases, with 10 bases remaining between them. CDR1 MNHNS and CDR2 SASEGT come from the germline V gene.

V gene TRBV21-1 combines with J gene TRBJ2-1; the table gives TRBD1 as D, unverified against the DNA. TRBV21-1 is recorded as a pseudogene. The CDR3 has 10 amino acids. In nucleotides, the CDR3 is TGTGCCAGCAGCTACATCGAGCAGTTCTTC. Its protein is CASSYIEQFF.

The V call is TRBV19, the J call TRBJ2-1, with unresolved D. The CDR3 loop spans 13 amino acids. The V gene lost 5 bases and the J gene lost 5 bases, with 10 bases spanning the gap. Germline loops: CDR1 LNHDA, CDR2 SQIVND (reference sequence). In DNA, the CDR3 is TGTGCCAGTAGTCTCCGACTCAACAATGAGCAGTTCTTC. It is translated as CASSLRLNNEQFF. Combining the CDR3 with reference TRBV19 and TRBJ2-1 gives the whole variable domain DGGITQSPKYLFRKEGQNVTLSCEQNLNHDAMYWYRQDPGQGLRLIYYSQIVNDFQKGDIAEGYSVSREKKESFPLTVTSAQKNPTAFYLCASSLRLNNEQFFGPGTRLTVL.

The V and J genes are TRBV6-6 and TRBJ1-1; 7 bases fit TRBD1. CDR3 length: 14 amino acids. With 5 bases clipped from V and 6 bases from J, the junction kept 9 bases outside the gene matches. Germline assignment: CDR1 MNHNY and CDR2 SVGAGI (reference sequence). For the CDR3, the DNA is TGTGCCAGCAGTCTCGGACAGGTAGACGCTGAAGCTTTCTTT. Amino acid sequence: CASSLGQVDAEAFF.

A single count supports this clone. CDR3 region: CASSWSTGVDGYTF. CDR3 DNA sequence: TGTGCCAGCAGTTGGTCGACAGGGGTGGATGGCTACACCTTC. This chain uses TRBV6-6 with TRBJ1-2; 8 nucleotides line up with TRBD1. The trim removed 4 bases at V and 6 bases at J, leaving 7 bases unmatched. The CDR3 length is 14 residues. Germline CDR1 is MNHNY and CDR2 is SVGAGI (reference sequence).

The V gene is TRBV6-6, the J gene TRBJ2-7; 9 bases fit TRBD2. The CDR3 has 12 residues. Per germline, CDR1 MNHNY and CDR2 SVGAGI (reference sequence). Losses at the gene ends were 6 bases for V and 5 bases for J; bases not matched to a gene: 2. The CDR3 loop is CASSGTSNEQYF. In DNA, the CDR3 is TGTGCCAGCAGCGGGACTAGCAACGAGCAGTACTTC.

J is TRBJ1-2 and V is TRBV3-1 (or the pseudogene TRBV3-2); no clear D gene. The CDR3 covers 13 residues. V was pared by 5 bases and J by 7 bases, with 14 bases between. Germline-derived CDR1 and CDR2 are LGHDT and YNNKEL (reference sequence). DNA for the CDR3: TGTGCCAGCAGCGTTGAGAGGGCCTTTGGCTACACCTTC. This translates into CASSVERAFGYTF.

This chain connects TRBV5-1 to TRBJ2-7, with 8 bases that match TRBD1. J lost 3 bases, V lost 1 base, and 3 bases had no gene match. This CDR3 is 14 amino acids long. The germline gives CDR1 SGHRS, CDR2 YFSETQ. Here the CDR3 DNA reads TGCGCCAGCAGCTTGCGACAGGGGCTCTACGAGCAGTACTTC. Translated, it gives CASSLRQGLYEQYF.